This T cell receptor beta chain stems from a study of blood T cell repertoires in COVID-19. Study details: T cells, B-cell-depleted T cells, or PBMCs supplied cDNA or gDNA.

The CDR3 sequence is 15 residues long. In the study's own analysis: Reference gene primer amplification gave estimated nucleated cell counts. The assay was immunoSEQ multiplex PCR, and TCRdb's table has in-frame clones only and misses some. D and trimming were read from the DNA, whereas the V and J calls and clone size are those reported in that table. Among just over 35,000 clones listed, roughly four fifths were seen once. The receptor was isolated from a human donor in a cohort sampled during active or convalescent COVID-19. The donor label of this sample is uncertain. Sequenced material: peripheral blood. The V gene is TRBV21-1, the J gene TRBJ2-7; TRBD2 is taken as the D call from the table, unchecked against the DNA. TRBV21-1 is a known pseudogene. Written as DNA, the CDR3 is TGTGCCAGCAATGGTGGGGGACTAGCGGGGAAGGGGAAGTACTTC. This translates into CASNGGGLAGKGKYF.